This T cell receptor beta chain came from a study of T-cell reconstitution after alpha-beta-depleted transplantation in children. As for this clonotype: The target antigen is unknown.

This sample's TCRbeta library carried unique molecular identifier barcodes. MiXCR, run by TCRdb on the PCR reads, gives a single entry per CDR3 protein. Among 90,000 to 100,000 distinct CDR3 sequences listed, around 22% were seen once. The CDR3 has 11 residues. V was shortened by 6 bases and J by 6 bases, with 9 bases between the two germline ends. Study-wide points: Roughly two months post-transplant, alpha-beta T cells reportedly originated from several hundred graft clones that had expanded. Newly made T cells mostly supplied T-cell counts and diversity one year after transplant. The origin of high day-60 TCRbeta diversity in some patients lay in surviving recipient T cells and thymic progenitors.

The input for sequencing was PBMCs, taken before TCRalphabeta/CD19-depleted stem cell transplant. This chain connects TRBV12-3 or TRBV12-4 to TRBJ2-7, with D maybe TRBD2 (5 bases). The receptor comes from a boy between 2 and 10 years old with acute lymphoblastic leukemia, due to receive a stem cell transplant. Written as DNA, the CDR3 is TGTGCCAGCAGAGACGGAGGCGAGCAGTACTTC. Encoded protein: CASRDGGEQYF.